This TCR beta chain was obtained from a study of blood T cell repertoires in COVID-19. Study-wide context: The origin of the acute and convalescent COVID-19 samples was the United States, Italy and Spain. In each case, the material was cDNA or gDNA derived from T cells, B-cell-depleted T cells, or PBMCs.

The germline V and J ends were trimmed by 2 bases and 0 bases, with 8 bases remaining between them. This CDR3 is 15 amino acids long. Germline V gives CDR1 SGHAT, CDR2 FQNNGV. The data were produced by immunoSEQ multiplex PCR, yet TCRdb's version contains in-frame clones alone and is incomplete. The repertoire holds 200,000 to 300,000 clones, with roughly 80% as singletons. What was sequenced was peripheral blood. The TCR comes from an elderly man with acute or convalescent COVID-19. The rearrangement uses TRBV11-2 and TRBJ1-3; D call uncertain. CDR3 in amino acids: CASSLTVFSGNTIYF. CDR3 coding DNA: TGTGCCAGCAGCTTAACAGTGTTCTCTGGAAACACCATATATTTT.